This TCR beta chain stems from a study of cytomegalovirus exposure and HLA in healthy donors. Data came from immunoSEQ multiplex PCR; TCRdb stores just in-frame clones and leaves some out. This table has around 190,000 clones, roughly nine tenths appearing once. J gave up 4 bases and V 3 bases, and 3 bases lay outside the gene matches. Germline V gives CDR1 SGHRS, CDR2 YFSETQ. This CDR3 is 14 amino acids long. The genes are TRBV5-1 and TRBJ2-7, with 11 nucleotides matching TRBD1. Sequencing was performed on PBMCs. The origin of this receptor is a man aged 25 to 40 in good health and CMV-seropositive. In DNA, the CDR3 is TGCGCCAGCAGCTGGACAGGGGGCAGGTACGAGCAGTACTTC. It encodes CASSWTGGRYEQYF.